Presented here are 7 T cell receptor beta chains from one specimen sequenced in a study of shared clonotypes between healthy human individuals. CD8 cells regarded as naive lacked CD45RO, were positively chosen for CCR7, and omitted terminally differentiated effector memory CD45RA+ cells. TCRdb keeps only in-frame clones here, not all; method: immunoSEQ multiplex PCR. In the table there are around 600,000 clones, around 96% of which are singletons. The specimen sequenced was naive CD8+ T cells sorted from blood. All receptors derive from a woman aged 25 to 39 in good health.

CDR3 DNA sequence: TGTGCCAGCAGCAAAGTTCTGAGATTTCCGTTAGCGGGAGGCCAAGAGACCCAGTACTTC. This sequence encodes CASSKVLRFPLAGGQETQYF. The V gene is TRBV21-1, the J gene TRBJ2-5; TRBD2 is the table's D call and was not checked against the DNA. TRBV21-1 represents a pseudogene. CDR3 length: 20 amino acids.

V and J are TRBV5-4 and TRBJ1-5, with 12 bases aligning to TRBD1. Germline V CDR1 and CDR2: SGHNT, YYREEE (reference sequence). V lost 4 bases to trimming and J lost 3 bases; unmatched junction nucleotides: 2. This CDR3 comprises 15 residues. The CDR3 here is CASSRDRGLNQPQHF. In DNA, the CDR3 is TGTGCCAGCAGCAGGGACAGGGGGCTCAATCAGCCCCAGCATTTT.

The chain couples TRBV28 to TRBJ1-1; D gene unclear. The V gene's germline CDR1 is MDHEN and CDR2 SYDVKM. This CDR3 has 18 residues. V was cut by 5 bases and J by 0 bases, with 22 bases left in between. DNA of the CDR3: TGTGCCAGCAGTCCACCACCGTCGGCTCCGGTTATGAACACTGAAGCTTTCTTT. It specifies CASSPPPSAPVMNTEAFF. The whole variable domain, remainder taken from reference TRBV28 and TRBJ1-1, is DVKVTQSSRYLVKRTGEKVFLECVQDMDHENMFWYRQDPGLGLRLIYFSYDVKMKEKGDIPEGYSVSREKKERFSLILESASTNQTSMYLCASSPPPSAPVMNTEAFFGQGTRLTVV.

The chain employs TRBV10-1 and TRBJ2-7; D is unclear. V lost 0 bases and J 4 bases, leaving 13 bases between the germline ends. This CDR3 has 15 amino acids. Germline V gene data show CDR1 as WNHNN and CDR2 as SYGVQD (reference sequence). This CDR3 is CASSESATPDYEQYF. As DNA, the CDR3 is TGCGCCAGCAGTGAGTCGGCTACACCTGATTACGAGCAGTACTTC.

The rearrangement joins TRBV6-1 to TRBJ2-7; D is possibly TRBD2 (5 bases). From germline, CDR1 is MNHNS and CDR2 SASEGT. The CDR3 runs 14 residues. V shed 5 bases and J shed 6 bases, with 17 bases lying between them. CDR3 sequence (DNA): TGTGCCAGCAGTTTATGGGAGCCCCCGCCCGAGCAGTACTTC. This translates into CASSLWEPPPEQYF.

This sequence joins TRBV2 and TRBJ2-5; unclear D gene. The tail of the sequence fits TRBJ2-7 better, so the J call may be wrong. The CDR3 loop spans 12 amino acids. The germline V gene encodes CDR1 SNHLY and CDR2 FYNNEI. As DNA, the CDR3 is TGTGCCAGCAGCGCGACTTCCTACGAGCAGTACTTC. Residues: CASSATSYEQYF.

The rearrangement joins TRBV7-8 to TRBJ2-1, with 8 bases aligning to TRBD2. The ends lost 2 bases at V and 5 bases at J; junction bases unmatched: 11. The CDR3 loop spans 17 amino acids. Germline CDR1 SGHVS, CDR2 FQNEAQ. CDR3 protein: CASSLRGRTSINNEQFF. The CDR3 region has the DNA TGTGCCAGCAGCTTAAGAGGGCGGACTAGCATAAACAATGAGCAGTTCTTC.